Following are 20 T cell receptor beta chains from one sample sequenced in a study of T cells in tuberculosis. Thawed, overnight-rested PBMC were stained with GMM-loaded CD1B tetramer, viability dye and anti-CD3, then sorted. CD1B tetramers were loaded with Rhodococcus equi-derived C32 glucose monomycolate. Generated by immunoSEQ multiplex PCR, the TCRdb table keeps only in-frame clones and is missing some. Among 80,000 to 100,000 clones listed, roughly 88% were seen once. The sample comprised CD1b-GMM tetramer-negative cells sorted from PBMCs. The source is an adult woman with latent tuberculosis.

The chain links TRBV19 to TRBJ2-1, with 8 bases matching TRBD1. CDR3 length: 20 residues. Trimming removed 0 bases from V and 9 bases from J; junction bases left unmatched: 22. Germline-derived CDR1 and CDR2 are LNHDA and SQIVND (reference sequence). In nucleotides, the CDR3 is TGTGCCAGTAGTATAGATCGTTCAAAATGGGACAGGCGAATCGCGGGTGAGCAGTTCTTC. Translated: CASSIDRSKWDRRIAGEQFF.

V usage is TRBV27 and J usage is TRBJ2-7, with TRBD1 matching over 7 bases. The V gene's germline CDR1 is MNHEY and CDR2 SMNVEV (reference sequence). The CDR3 length is 14 residues. V lost 5 bases to trimming and J lost 4 bases; unmatched junction nucleotides: 8. Here the CDR3 reads CASSRQGTLYEQYV. As DNA, the CDR3 is TGTGCCAGCAGTCGACAGGGAACCTTATACGAGCAGTACGTC.

The chain uses TRBV6-5 and TRBJ2-2, with 7 bases fitting TRBD1. CDR1 and CDR2 (germline): MNHEY, SVGAGI. J lost 4 bases, V lost 4 bases, and 3 bases had no gene match. The CDR3 extends over 14 amino acids. This CDR3 reads CASSSGTATGELFF. CDR3 DNA sequence: TGTGCCAGCAGTTCCGGGACAGCCACCGGGGAGCTGTTTTTT.

This chain joins TRBV27 and TRBJ1-6, with 10 nucleotides matching TRBD1. Per the germline V gene, CDR1 is MNHEY and CDR2 is SMNVEV (reference sequence). This CDR3 contains 17 residues. V was pared by 3 bases and J by 7 bases, with 9 bases of the junction left unmatched. This chain's CDR3 is CASSFLTGTGENSPLHF. In DNA, the CDR3 is TGTGCCAGCAGTTTTTTAACGGGGACAGGGGAGAATTCACCCCTCCACTTT.

The chain recombines TRBV19 with TRBJ1-2, with 7 bases lining up with TRBD1. Germline V gives CDR1 LNHDA, CDR2 SQIVND (reference sequence). Trimming at V came to 6 bases and at J to 4 bases, leaving 8 bases not matched to a gene. The CDR3 sequence is 14 residues long. The CDR3 DNA is TGTGCCAGTAGGGGTCCCGGGACAGCCTATGGCTACACCTTC. Amino acid sequence: CASRGPGTAYGYTF.

CDR3 DNA sequence: TGCGCCAGCAGCTTGCTCACAGATACGCAGTATTTT. Amino acid sequence: CASSLLTDTQYF. The rearrangement uses TRBV5-1 and TRBJ2-3; no clear D. This CDR3 has 12 residues. In germline, CDR1 is SGHRS, CDR2 YFSETQ. The V and J ends lost 1 base and 2 bases respectively, with 2 bases between them.

The chain recombines TRBV27 with TRBJ2-5; D is unresolved. The CDR3 consists of 13 residues. V lost 0 bases and J 4 bases, leaving 6 bases between the germline ends. Germline V lookup: CDR1 MNHEY, CDR2 SMNVEV (reference sequence). CDR3 sequence: CASSLSVGETQYF. The CDR3 DNA sequence: TGTGCCAGCAGTTTATCAGTCGGAGAGACCCAGTACTTC.

The rearrangement uses TRBV11-3 and TRBJ2-1; 7 bases match TRBD2. The CDR3 runs to 15 residues. CDR1 SGHNT and CDR2 YENEEA come from the germline V gene. V gave up 2 bases and J gave up 2 bases; unmatched junction bases: 3. As DNA, the CDR3 is TGTGCCAGCAGCTTAAGCGGGGAGGCCTACAATGAGCAGTTCTTC. This codes for CASSLSGEAYNEQFF.

V is TRBV13 and J is TRBJ2-3; 8 positions agree with TRBD2. The V segment lost 3 bases and the J segment 4 bases; nucleotides outside the gene matches: 9. The CDR3 has 16 residues. Germline V lookup: CDR1 PRHDT, CDR2 FYEKMQ (reference sequence). The chain's CDR3 is CASSFPTGGGADTQYF. In nucleotides, the CDR3 is TGTGCCAGCAGCTTCCCTACCGGGGGGGGCGCAGATACGCAGTATTTT.

J is TRBJ1-1 and V is TRBV21-1; TRBD1, the D gene given by the table, was not confirmed from the DNA. TRBV21-1 is tagged as a pseudogene. The CDR3 consists of 15 residues. The CDR3 spells CASSTMTGLLYEAFF. The CDR3 DNA reads TGTGCCAGCAGCACCATGACAGGGCTACTTTATGAAGCTTTCTTT.

The chain is built from TRBV7-2 and TRBJ1-2; 9 bases agree with TRBD1. In germline, CDR1 is SGHTA, CDR2 FQGNSA. V lost 5 bases and J lost 2; bases outside the gene matches: 9. This CDR3 comprises 16 residues. The CDR3 DNA is TGTGCCAGCAGCACCCATTTAGGGACAGGGAACTATGGCTACACCTTC. It is translated as CASSTHLGTGNYGYTF. The complete variable domain, with remaining parts taken from reference TRBV7-2 and TRBJ1-2, reads GAGVSQSPSNKVTEKGKDVELRCDPISGHTALYWYRQSLGQGLEFLIYFQGNSAPDKSGLPSDRFSAERTGGSVSTLTIQRTQQEDSAVYLCASSTHLGTGNYGYTFGSGTRLTVV.

The chain employs TRBV6-5 and TRBJ2-7; 9 bases agree with TRBD1. The CDR3 extends over 15 amino acids. Germline V gives CDR1 MNHEY, CDR2 SVGAGI. J lost 3 bases, V lost 5 bases, and 8 bases had no gene match. The CDR3 DNA sequence: TGTGCCAGCAGTCACCCCGGGACAGGGCTCTACGAGCAGTACTTC. Protein sequence: CASSHPGTGLYEQYF.

V and J are TRBV6-6 and TRBJ2-7; D might be TRBD2 (5 bases). V was trimmed by 2 bases and J by 2 bases, leaving 13 bases between them. The germline gives CDR1 MNHNY, CDR2 SVGAGI (reference sequence). There are 15 residues in the CDR3. CDR3 sequence reads: CASSYIRGRTYEQYF. The CDR3 bases are TGTGCCAGCAGTTACATCCGCGGGCGAACCTACGAGCAGTACTTC.

V and J are TRBV5-4 and TRBJ1-6; D possibly corresponds to TRBD1 (5 bases). The CDR3 length is 15 residues. Trimming removed 5 bases from V and 11 bases from J, with 20 bases in between. CDR1 SGHNT and CDR2 YYREEE come from the germline V gene (reference sequence). In DNA form, the CDR3 reads TGTGCCAGCAGAGCTCAAGGGGTGGTCAATCCACCCCTCCACTTT. It yields the protein CASRAQGVVNPPLHF.

The chain links TRBV28 to TRBJ1-4; tentatively, D is TRBD1 (5 bases). Looked up from germline, CDR1 is MDHEN and CDR2 is SYDVKM. The V and J ends lost 8 bases and 1 base respectively, with 11 bases between them. CDR3 length equals 14 residues. The CDR3 spells CASAGGGTNEKLFF. CDR3 coding DNA: TGTGCCAGCGCGGGGGGGGGAACTAATGAAAAACTGTTTTTT.

The table lists this clone with a count of one. This chain uses TRBV19 with TRBJ2-3; 8 bases are shared with TRBD2. Germline V gives CDR1 LNHDA, CDR2 SQIVND (reference sequence). The V segment lost 8 bases and the J segment 4 bases; nucleotides outside the gene matches: 14. This CDR3 is built from 16 residues. CDR3 nucleotides: TGTGCCAGTGCCCAGGTATCGGCGGGGGGCGCAGATACGCAGTATTTT. Its translation: CASAQVSAGGADTQYF.

This chain joins TRBV6-5 and TRBJ1-2, with D possibly being TRBD1 (6 bases). The germline V and J ends were trimmed by 0 bases and 2 bases, with 10 bases remaining between them. CDR3 length equals 15 residues. Germline CDR1 is MNHEY and CDR2 is SVGAGI. The CDR3 protein is CASSYSRGHNYGYTF. The CDR3, as DNA: TGTGCCAGCAGTTACTCGAGGGGACACAACTATGGCTACACCTTC.

The chain employs TRBV27 and TRBJ2-6, with 10 positions matching TRBD1. The CDR3 loop spans 19 amino acids. Germline CDR1 and CDR2: MNHEY and SMNVEV (reference sequence). V was pared by 0 bases and J by 1 base, with 6 bases of the junction left unmatched. The CDR3 sequence is CASSLSRTGGFSGANVLTF. DNA for the CDR3: TGTGCCAGCAGTTTATCCCGGACAGGGGGTTTTTCTGGGGCCAACGTCCTGACTTTC.

The chain recombines TRBV15 with TRBJ2-1; 8 nucleotides agree with TRBD1. J gave up 6 bases and V 5 bases, and 12 bases lay outside the gene matches. The CDR3 totals 16 residues. Germline CDR1 LNHNV, CDR2 YYDKDF (reference sequence). In DNA, the CDR3 is TGTGCCACCAGCTTAGACGGAGGACAGGGCACCAATGAGCAGTTCTTC. It yields the protein CATSLDGGQGTNEQFF.

The gene calls are TRBV25-1 and TRBJ2-1; 9 bases are shared with TRBD2. Germline CDR1 is MGHDK and CDR2 is SYGVNS. J was trimmed by 2 bases and V by 3 bases; bases with no gene match: 2. The CDR3 has 15 residues. The CDR3 nucleotides are TGTGCCAGCAGTGATGGCGGGGGGGCCTACAATGAGCAGTTCTTC. Translation gives CASSDGGGAYNEQFF.